This T cell receptor (beta chain) was recovered during a study of Graves' ophthalmopathy and Graves' hyperthyroidism. Investigators amplified TCR beta CDR3 regions from RNA transcripts. HTBI primers were used in a first-round RT-PCR, which preceded a second-round multiplex PCR. TCRdb analysed the multiplex PCR reads with MiXCR anew, one entry per CDR3 protein. This table holds about 370,000 distinct CDR3 sequences, approximately 18% found once. Study conclusions and caveats: The blood repertoire also included most expanded thyroid clonotypes above 0.001 frequency.

Researchers turned away patients with other autoimmune diseases, uncontrolled infections, pregnancy or lactation. The PBMCs were taken from over 9.5 ml of fresh peripheral blood. Worth noting for this clonotype: Its antigen is unknown.

The specimen was peripheral blood. The receptor was isolated from an adult woman with stable Graves' hyperthyroidism.

Written as DNA, the CDR3 is TGTGCCAGCAGCCAAAGTCGTACCCTTCGGATCTATGGCTACACCTTC. Translation gives CASSQSRTLRIYGYTF. This rearrangement joins TRBV3-1 to TRBJ1-2; unclear D gene. The CDR3 has 16 amino acids. CDR1 and CDR2 (germline): LGHDT, YNNKEL (reference sequence). Trimming stripped 2 bases from V and 4 bases from J, with 17 bases between.